A selection of T cell receptor beta chains follows, all from one sample in a study of blood T cell repertoires in COVID-19. TCRdb's table, derived via immunoSEQ multiplex PCR, lists solely in-frame clones and lacks some. Found here are 250,000 or so clones, around 87% of them singletons; the top ten hold about 5.2%. The specimen sequenced was peripheral blood. The receptors shown here come from a woman in her sixties or seventies with COVID-19, enrolled during active disease. The CDR3 runs from the conserved cysteine through the conserved F or W. A D gene is named only where the DNA matches it firmly. Not every row has a clone size; where given, it reads once, few, many or a size class.

v_call	clone_size	j_call	d_call	cdr3_aa	cdr3_nt
TRBV10-2	NA	TRBJ1-5	NA	CASSRQTNQPQHF	TGCGCCAGCAGTCGACAGACCAATCAGCCCCAGCATTTT
TRBV5-4	NA	TRBJ1-1	NA	CASSFSRDTEAFF	TGTGCCAGCAGCTTCTCCCGAGACACTGAAGCTTTCTTT
TRBV15	few	TRBJ1-5	NA	CATSRDLNRDQPQHF	TGTGCCACCAGCAGAGATCTCAACCGGGATCAGCCCCAGCATTTT
TRBV10-3	NA	TRBJ2-5	NA	CAISASGKETQYF	TGTGCCATCAGTGCCTCTGGCAAGGAGACCCAGTACTTC
TRBV11-3	NA	TRBJ2-1	NA	CASSLAGQRYNEQFF	TGTGCCAGCAGCTTAGCCGGACAGCGTTACAATGAGCAGTTCTTC
TRBV30	NA	TRBJ1-6	TRBD1	CAWRTGGSPPLHF	TGTGCCTGGCGGACAGGGGGCAGTCCACCCCTCCACTTT
TRBV29-1	NA	TRBJ1-1	NA	CSVGRTAYTEAFF	TGCAGCGTTGGACGGACAGCCTACACTGAAGCTTTCTTT
TRBV7-3	NA	TRBJ2-2	TRBD2	CASSFGTSGTGELFF	TGTGCCAGCAGCTTCGGGACTAGCGGCACCGGGGAGCTGTTTTTT
TRBV11-3	NA	TRBJ1-4	NA	CASSPWTPEATNEKLFF	TGTGCCAGCAGCCCCTGGACACCTGAGGCAACTAATGAAAAACTGTTTTTT
TRBV30	NA	TRBJ2-5	TRBD1	CAWSSWTGLSGGTQYF	TGTGCCTGGAGTTCATGGACAGGCCTGTCCGGCGGGACCCAGTACTTC
TRBV5-6	NA	TRBJ2-1	TRBD2	CASSLSGSGEQFF	TGTGCCAGCAGCTTGAGCGGGAGTGGTGAGCAGTTCTTC
TRBV13	NA	TRBJ2-2	TRBD2	CASSWNSGRWNTGELFF	TGTGCCAGCAGCTGGAATAGCGGGAGGTGGAACACCGGGGAGCTGTTTTTT
TRBV5-1	NA	TRBJ2-7	TRBD2	CASSLAGRAYEQYF	TGCGCCAGCAGCTTGGCCGGGAGGGCCTACGAGCAGTACTTC
TRBV5-1	NA	TRBJ1-2	TRBD1	CASSSTGDYGYTF	TGCGCCAGCAGCTCGACAGGGGACTATGGCTACACCTTC
TRBV5-1	once	TRBJ1-4	NA	CASSREGRLLFF	TGCGCCAGCAGCAGGGAGGGGCGGTTGCTGTTTTTT
TRBV9	NA	TRBJ2-5	TRBD1	CASSGTGGETQYF	TGTGCCAGCAGCGGGACAGGGGGGGAGACCCAGTACTTC
TRBV5-8	NA	TRBJ2-1	TRBD1	CASSGTGTGGLGSYNEQFF	TGTGCCAGCAGCGGGACCGGGACAGGGGGCCTAGGCTCCTACAATGAGCAGTTCTTC
TRBV12-5	once	TRBJ2-1	NA	CASGLTTGRNEQFF	TGTGCTAGTGGTTTGACCACGGGGAGGAATGAGCAGTTCTTC
TRBV29-1	NA	TRBJ1-4	NA	CSVAGTEGKLFF	TGCAGCGTGGCTGGGACTGAGGGAAAACTGTTTTTT
TRBV1	NA	TRBJ1-2	NA	CTSSQESRGPTYYGYTF	TGCACCAGCAGCCAAGAGTCCAGGGGTCCCACATATTATGGCTACACCTTC
TRBV5-4	NA	TRBJ1-1	NA	CASSSSPITGRTEAFF	TGTGCCAGCAGCTCATCTCCCATTACAGGCCGCACTGAAGCTTTCTTT
TRBV18	once	TRBJ1-1	NA	CASSPPRLNTEAFF	TGTGCCAGCTCACCGCCCAGGTTGAACACTGAAGCTTTCTTT
TRBV5-8	NA	TRBJ2-2	NA	CASSPGTGELFF	TGTGCCAGCAGCCCGGGTACCGGGGAGCTGTTTTTT
TRBV6-2/TRBV6-3	NA	TRBJ1-5	NA	CASSYGGSGNQPQHF	TGTGCCAGCAGTTACGGTGGCAGTGGCAATCAGCCCCAGCATTTT
TRBV5-1	NA	TRBJ2-1	TRBD1	CASLRDRGLGEQFF	TGCGCCAGCCTCCGGGACAGGGGGCTAGGGGAGCAGTTCTTC
TRBV11-2	NA	TRBJ1-3	NA	CASSLNRISGNTIYF	TGTGCCAGCAGCTTGAACAGGATATCTGGAAACACCATATATTTT
TRBV28	NA	TRBJ1-1	TRBD1	CASSPWTGGRDTEAFF	TGTGCCAGCAGTCCGTGGACAGGGGGAAGGGACACTGAAGCTTTCTTT
TRBV7-9	NA	TRBJ1-2	TRBD1	CASSLRQGAYGYTF	TGTGCCAGCAGCCTACGACAGGGGGCCTATGGCTACACCTTC
TRBV18	NA	TRBJ2-7	NA	CASSPPPGWEQYF	TGTGCCAGCTCACCCCCCCCAGGGTGGGAGCAGTACTTC
TRBV2	NA	TRBJ2-1	TRBD1	CASSTTGQFSSYNEQFF	TGTGCCAGCAGCACAACGGGACAGTTTAGCTCCTACAATGAGCAGTTCTTC
TRBV5-1	once	TRBJ2-4	TRBD1	CASSPGQGAKNIQYF	TGCGCCAGCAGCCCGGGACAGGGGGCCAAAAACATTCAGTACTTC
TRBV7-9	NA	TRBJ2-5	TRBD2	CASSSRLAVETQYF	TGTGCCAGCAGCTCGAGACTAGCGGTGGAGACCCAGTACTTC
TRBV15	NA	TRBJ2-1	NA	CATSRVPSYNEQFF	TGTGCCACCAGCAGAGTCCCTTCCTACAATGAGCAGTTCTTC
TRBV6-2/TRBV6-3	NA	TRBJ2-1	NA	CASSPDTLGQFF	TGTGCCAGCAGCCCCGACACCCTGGGGCAGTTCTTC
TRBV5-1	NA	TRBJ1-2	TRBD1	CASSSTGANNYGYTF	TGCGCCAGCAGCTCAACAGGGGCTAATAACTATGGCTACACCTTC
TRBV28	few	TRBJ2-7	TRBD1	CASRDTGTGYEQYF	TGTGCCAGCAGGGACACCGGGACAGGTTACGAGCAGTACTTC
TRBV12-3/TRBV12-4	NA	TRBJ1-4	TRBD1	CASTRNRGEKLFF	TGTGCCAGCACCAGAAACAGGGGTGAAAAACTGTTTTTT
TRBV27	NA	TRBJ1-5	NA	CASSLAFTGSIAAQHF	TGTGCCAGCAGTTTAGCTTTTACCGGCAGTATAGCAGCCCAGCATTTT
TRBV5-1	NA	TRBJ2-6	TRBD1	CASSFGQVGANVLTF	TGCGCCAGCAGCTTCGGACAGGTGGGGGCCAACGTCCTGACTTTC
TRBV6-5	once	TRBJ1-2	TRBD1	CASRGGQGTNYGYTF	TGTGCCAGCAGGGGGGGACAGGGGACCAACTATGGCTACACCTTC
TRBV6-1	NA	TRBJ2-7	NA	CASSEGRPLSYEQYF	TGTGCCAGCAGTGAAGGCAGGCCCCTCTCCTACGAGCAGTACTTC
TRBV6-2/TRBV6-3	NA	TRBJ2-7	NA	CASSYDRIGEQYF	TGTGCCAGCAGTTATGACAGGATTGGAGAGCAGTACTTC
TRBV5-1	once	TRBJ2-2	TRBD2	CASSRLAGAGTGELFF	TGCGCCAGCAGTAGACTAGCGGGAGCGGGCACCGGGGAGCTGTTTTTT
TRBV6-2/TRBV6-3	once	TRBJ1-4	NA	CASSPIPEKLFF	TGTGCCAGCAGTCCCATCCCTGAAAAACTGTTTTTT
TRBV5-4	NA	TRBJ2-7	TRBD2	CASSPGLAGSYEQYF	TGTGCCAGCAGCCCCGGACTAGCGGGAAGCTACGAGCAGTACTTC
TRBV5-1	NA	TRBJ2-1	NA	CASSLFDEQFF	TGCGCCAGCAGCTTGTTCGATGAGCAGTTCTTC
TRBV25-1	NA	TRBJ2-3	NA	CASSDGDITDTQYF	TGTGCCAGCAGTGACGGGGATATCACAGATACGCAGTATTTT
TRBV27	NA	TRBJ2-1	TRBD2	CASSLWLAGANEQFF	TGTGCCAGCAGTTTATGGCTAGCGGGAGCCAATGAGCAGTTCTTC
TRBV29-1	NA	TRBJ2-7	TRBD2	CSGRLAGSSEQYF	TGCAGCGGTAGACTAGCGGGAAGCAGCGAGCAGTACTTC
TRBV28	NA	TRBJ1-5	NA	CASQTPGWSNQPQHF	TGTGCCAGCCAAACCCCAGGTTGGAGCAATCAGCCCCAGCATTTT
TRBV30	once	TRBJ1-6	NA	CAWSVLTGGDSPLHF	TGTGCCTGGAGTGTATTAACGGGGGGCGATTCACCCCTCCACTTT
TRBV9	once	TRBJ2-3	TRBD2	CASSFTLAGSTDTQYF	TGTGCCAGCAGCTTCACGCTAGCGGGGAGCACAGATACGCAGTATTTT
TRBV19	NA	TRBJ2-4	TRBD2	CASSKTGTSGNPAKNIQYF	TGTGCCAGTAGTAAAACCGGGACTAGCGGGAACCCAGCCAAAAACATTCAGTACTTC
TRBV20-1	NA	TRBJ2-1	NA	CSASLDSYNEQFF	TGCAGTGCTAGTCTGGACAGTTACAATGAGCAGTTCTTC
TRBV18	NA	TRBJ1-6	TRBD1	CASSLLGQPGGNSPLHF	TGTGCCAGCTCACTATTGGGACAGCCCGGGGGTAATTCACCCCTCCACTTT
TRBV19	NA	TRBJ2-2	NA	CASSIVSGIGELFF	TGTGCCAGTAGTATAGTTTCCGGGATCGGGGAGCTGTTTTTT
TRBV6-5	NA	TRBJ2-3	NA	CASSLSRGGTDTQYF	TGTGCCAGCAGTTTATCCAGGGGGGGCACAGATACGCAGTATTTT
TRBV7-2	NA	TRBJ1-4	NA	CASSLAGRGRSREWKLFF	TGTGCCAGCAGCTTAGCGGGCAGGGGAAGATCCCGAGAATGGAAACTGTTTTTT